The entry below describes one T cell receptor beta chain. Its antigen is still unknown. There are 16 residues in the CDR3. Germline CDR1 MDHEN, CDR2 SYDVKM. V lost 5 bases, J lost 5 bases, and 13 bases stayed unmatched. The sample belongs to a study of cytomegalovirus exposure and HLA in healthy donors. PCR involved 60 Vbeta and 13 Jbeta primers. Libraries were prepared by immunoSEQ multiplex PCR; TCRdb keeps only in-frame clonotypes and omits some of them. The sample carries 180,000 or so clones, approximately 82% recorded once. Study results and limitations: A likely sequencing artifact accounted for one observed cluster of highly shared sequence variants.

Sequenced: PBMCs. The J gene is TRBJ2-7, the V gene TRBV28, with 9 bases identical to TRBD1. The sequence came from a woman aged 40 to 50 in good health and CMV-seropositive. The DNA of the CDR3 is TGTGCCAGCAGTCCTCCGGGACAGGGCATATTCCACGAGCAGTACTTC. Residues: CASSPPGQGIFHEQYF.